This TCR beta chain was retrieved from a study of early T cells in non-severe SARS-CoV-2 infection. Study-wide background: Sequencing input comprised bulk RNA from unsorted whole blood; chain pairing was not available. General observations from the study: Anti-spike CD8 specificities were favored by VDJdb matching, whose results missed private and CD4 specificities.

This clonotype occurred once. The target antigen is unknown. Germline lookup yields CDR1 PRHDT and CDR2 FYEKMQ (reference sequence). V was pared by 2 bases and J by 3 bases, with 7 bases between. CDR3 length: 14 residues. Individual cDNA molecules each received unique molecular identifiers attached to them. MiXCR, applied by TCRdb to the 5' RACE reads, yields one record per CDR3 protein. The sample consists of 60,000 or so distinct CDR3 sequences, about 13% of them appearing once. The chain has TRBV13 and TRBJ1-4; perhaps TRBD1 as D (6 bases). The clonotype comes from an adult who was a healthcare worker with PCR-confirmed SARS-CoV-2 infection or an uninfected control (not recorded which). Sequencing was carried out using whole blood. The chain's CDR3 is CASSLRQANEKLFF. DNA of the CDR3: TGTGCCAGCAGCTTAAGACAGGCTAATGAAAAACTGTTTTTT. Full variable domain (missing parts from reference TRBV13 and TRBJ1-4): AAGVIQSPRHLIKEKRETATLKCYPIPRHDTVYWYQQGPGQDPQFLISFYEKMQSDKGSIPDRFSAQQFSDYHSELNMSSLELGDSALYFCASSLRQANEKLFFGSGTQLSVL.